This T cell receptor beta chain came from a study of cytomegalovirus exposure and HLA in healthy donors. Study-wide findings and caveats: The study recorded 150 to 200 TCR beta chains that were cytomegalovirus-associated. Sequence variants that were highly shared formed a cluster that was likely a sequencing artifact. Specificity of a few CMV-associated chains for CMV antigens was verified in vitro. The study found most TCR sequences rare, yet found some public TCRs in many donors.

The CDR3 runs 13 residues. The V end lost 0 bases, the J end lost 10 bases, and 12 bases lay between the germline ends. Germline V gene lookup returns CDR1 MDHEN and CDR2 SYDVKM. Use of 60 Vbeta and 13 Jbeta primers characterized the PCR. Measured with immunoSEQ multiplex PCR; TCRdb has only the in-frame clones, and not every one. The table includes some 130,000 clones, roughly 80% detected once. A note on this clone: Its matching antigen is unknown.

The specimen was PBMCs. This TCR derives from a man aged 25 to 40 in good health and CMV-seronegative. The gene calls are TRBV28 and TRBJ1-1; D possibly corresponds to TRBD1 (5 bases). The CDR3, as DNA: TGTGCCAGCAGTTTATGGACAGCGAGGCGAGCTTTCTTT. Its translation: CASSLWTARRAFF.